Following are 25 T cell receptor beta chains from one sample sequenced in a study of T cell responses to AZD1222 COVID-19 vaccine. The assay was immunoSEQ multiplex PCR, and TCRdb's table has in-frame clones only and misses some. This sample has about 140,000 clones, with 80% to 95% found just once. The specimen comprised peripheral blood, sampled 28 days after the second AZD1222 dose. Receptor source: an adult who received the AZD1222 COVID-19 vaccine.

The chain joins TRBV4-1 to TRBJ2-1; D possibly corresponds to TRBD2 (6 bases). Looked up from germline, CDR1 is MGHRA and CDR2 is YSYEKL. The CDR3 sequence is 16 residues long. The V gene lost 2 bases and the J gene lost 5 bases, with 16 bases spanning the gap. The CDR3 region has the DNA TGCGCCAGCAGCCAAAACCCGGGACTGGGGAACAATGAGCAGTTCTTC. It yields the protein CASSQNPGLGNNEQFF.

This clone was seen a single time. CDR3 sequence (DNA): TGTGCCACCAGGGCTACCAGGGGAATCTCTGGAAACACCATATATTTT. This translates into CATRATRGISGNTIYF. The V call is TRBV15, the J call TRBJ1-3; tentative D call: TRBD1 (6 bases). Germline CDR1 is LNHNV and CDR2 is YYDKDF (reference sequence). V lost 6 bases and J lost 0, with 15 bases in between. This CDR3 has 16 residues.

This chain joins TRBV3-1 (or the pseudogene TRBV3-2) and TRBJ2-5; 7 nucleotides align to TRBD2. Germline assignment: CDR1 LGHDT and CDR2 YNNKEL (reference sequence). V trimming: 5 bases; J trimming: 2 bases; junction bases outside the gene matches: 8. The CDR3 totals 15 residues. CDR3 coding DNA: TGTGCCAGCAGCAGAACACTAGCGAAGCAAGAGACCCAGTACTTC. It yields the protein CASSRTLAKQETQYF.

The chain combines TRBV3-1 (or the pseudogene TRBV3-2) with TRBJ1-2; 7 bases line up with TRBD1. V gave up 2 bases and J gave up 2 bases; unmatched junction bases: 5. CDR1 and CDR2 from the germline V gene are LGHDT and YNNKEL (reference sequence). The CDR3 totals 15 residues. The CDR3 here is CASSQIIQGNYGYTF. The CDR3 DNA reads TGTGCCAGCAGCCAAATAATACAGGGGAACTATGGCTACACCTTC.

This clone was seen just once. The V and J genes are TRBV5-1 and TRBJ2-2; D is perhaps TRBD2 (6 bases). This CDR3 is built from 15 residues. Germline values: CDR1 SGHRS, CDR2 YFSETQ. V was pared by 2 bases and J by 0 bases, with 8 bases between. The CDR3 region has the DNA TGCGCCAGCAGCTTCGGCGGGACGAACACCGGGGAGCTGTTTTTT. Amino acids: CASSFGGTNTGELFF.

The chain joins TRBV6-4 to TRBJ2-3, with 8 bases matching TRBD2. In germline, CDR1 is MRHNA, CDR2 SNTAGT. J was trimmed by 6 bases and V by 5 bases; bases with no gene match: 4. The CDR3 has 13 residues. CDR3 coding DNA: TGTGCCAGCAGTAAGACTAGCGTTGATACGCAGTATTTT. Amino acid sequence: CASSKTSVDTQYF.

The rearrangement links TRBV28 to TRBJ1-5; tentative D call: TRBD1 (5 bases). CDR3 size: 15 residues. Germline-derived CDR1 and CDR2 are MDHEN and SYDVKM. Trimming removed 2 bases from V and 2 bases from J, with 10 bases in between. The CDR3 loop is CASSLQGGGNQPQHF. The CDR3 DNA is TGTGCCAGCAGTTTACAGGGTGGAGGCAATCAGCCCCAGCATTTT. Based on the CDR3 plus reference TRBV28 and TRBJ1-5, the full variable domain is DVKVTQSSRYLVKRTGEKVFLECVQDMDHENMFWYRQDPGLGLRLIYFSYDVKMKEKGDIPEGYSVSREKKERFSLILESASTNQTSMYLCASSLQGGGNQPQHFGDGTRLSIL.

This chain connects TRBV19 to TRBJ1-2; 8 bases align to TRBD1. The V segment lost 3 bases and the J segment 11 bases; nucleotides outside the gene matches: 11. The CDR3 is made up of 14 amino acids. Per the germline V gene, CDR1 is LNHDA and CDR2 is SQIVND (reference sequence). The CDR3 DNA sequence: TGTGCCAGTAGTATCCTCCAAGGACAGGGTGAATACACCTTC. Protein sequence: CASSILQGQGEYTF.

CDR3: CASSQPGTFSYEQYF. The DNA for the CDR3 is TGTGCCAGCAGCCAGCCAGGGACTTTCTCCTACGAGCAGTACTTC. The rearrangement joins TRBV4-2 to TRBJ2-7, with D perhaps matching TRBD2 (6 bases). V dropped 3 bases and J dropped 0 bases, with 12 bases sitting between them. The CDR3 consists of 15 residues. The germline V gene has CDR1 LGHNA and CDR2 YNFKEQ.

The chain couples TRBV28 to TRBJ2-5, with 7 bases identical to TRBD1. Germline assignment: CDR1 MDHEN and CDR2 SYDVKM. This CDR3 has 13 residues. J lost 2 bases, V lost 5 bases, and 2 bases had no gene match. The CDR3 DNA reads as TGTGCCAGCAGTGGGACAGTACAAGAGACCCAGTACTTC. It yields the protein CASSGTVQETQYF.

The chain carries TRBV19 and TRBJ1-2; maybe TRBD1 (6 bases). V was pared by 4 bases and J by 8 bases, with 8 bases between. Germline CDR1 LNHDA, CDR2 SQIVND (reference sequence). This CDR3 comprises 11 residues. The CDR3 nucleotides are TGTGCCAGTAGTACAGGGGTCGGCTACACCTTC. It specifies CASSTGVGYTF.

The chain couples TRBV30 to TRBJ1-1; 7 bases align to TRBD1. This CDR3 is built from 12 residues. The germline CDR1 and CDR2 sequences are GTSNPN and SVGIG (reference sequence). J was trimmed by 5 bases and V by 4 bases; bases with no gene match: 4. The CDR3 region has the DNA TGTGCCTGGACAGGGGGGAGGACTGAAGCTTTCTTT. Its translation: CAWTGGRTEAFF.

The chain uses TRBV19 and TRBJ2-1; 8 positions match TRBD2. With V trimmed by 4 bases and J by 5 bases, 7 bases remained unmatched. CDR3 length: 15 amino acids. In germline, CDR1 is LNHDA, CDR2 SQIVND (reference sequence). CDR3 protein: CASSSIAGLNNEQFF. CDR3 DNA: TGTGCCAGTAGTAGCATAGCGGGACTCAACAATGAGCAGTTCTTC.

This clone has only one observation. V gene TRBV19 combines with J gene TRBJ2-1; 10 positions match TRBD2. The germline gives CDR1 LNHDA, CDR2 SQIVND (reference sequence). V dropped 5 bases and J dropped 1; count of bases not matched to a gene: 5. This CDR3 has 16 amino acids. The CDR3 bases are TGTGCCAGTAGTCCACTAGCGGGAAGGTCCTACAATGAGCAGTTCTTC. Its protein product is CASSPLAGRSYNEQFF.

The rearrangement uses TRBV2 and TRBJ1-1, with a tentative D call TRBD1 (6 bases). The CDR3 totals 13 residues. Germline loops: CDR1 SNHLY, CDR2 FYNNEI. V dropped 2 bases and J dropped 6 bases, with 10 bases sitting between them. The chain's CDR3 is CASSEQGSPEAFF. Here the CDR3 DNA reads TGTGCCAGCAGTGAACAGGGGTCCCCTGAAGCTTTCTTT.

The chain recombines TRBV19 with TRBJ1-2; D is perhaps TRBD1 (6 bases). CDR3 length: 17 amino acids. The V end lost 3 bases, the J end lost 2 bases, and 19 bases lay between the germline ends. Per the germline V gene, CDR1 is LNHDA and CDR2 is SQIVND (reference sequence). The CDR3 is CASSMGLVDSPNYGYTF. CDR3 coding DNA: TGTGCCAGTAGTATGGGGCTTGTGGACAGTCCCAACTATGGCTACACCTTC.

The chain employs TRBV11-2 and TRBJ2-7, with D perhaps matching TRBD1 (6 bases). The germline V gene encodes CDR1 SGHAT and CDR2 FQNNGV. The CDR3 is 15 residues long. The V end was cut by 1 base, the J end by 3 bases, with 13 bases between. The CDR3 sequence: CASSLARGYHYEQYF. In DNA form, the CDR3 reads TGTGCCAGCAGCTTAGCCAGGGGCTACCACTACGAGCAGTACTTC.

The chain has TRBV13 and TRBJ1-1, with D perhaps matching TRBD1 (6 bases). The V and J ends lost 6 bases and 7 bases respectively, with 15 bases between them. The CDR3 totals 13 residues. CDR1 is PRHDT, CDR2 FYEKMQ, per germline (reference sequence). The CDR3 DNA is TGTGCCAGCAGACAGGGATACGGGGGTGAAGCTTTCTTT. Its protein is CASRQGYGGEAFF.

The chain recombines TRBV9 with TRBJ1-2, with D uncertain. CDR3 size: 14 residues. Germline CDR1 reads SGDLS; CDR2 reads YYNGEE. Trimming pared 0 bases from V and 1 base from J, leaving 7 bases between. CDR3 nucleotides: TGTGCCAGCAGCGTAGGTGGGAATAACTATGGCTACACCTTC. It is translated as CASSVGGNNYGYTF.

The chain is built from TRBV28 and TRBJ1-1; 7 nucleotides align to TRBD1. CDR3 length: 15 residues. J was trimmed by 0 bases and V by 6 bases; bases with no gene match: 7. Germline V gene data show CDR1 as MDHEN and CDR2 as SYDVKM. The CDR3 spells CASRGTAAMNTEAFF. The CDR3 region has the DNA TGTGCCAGCAGAGGGACAGCGGCCATGAACACTGAAGCTTTCTTT.

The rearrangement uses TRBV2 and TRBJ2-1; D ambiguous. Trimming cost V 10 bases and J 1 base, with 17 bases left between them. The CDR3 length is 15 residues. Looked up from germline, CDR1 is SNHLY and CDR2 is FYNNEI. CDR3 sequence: CATKLTGGSYNEQFF. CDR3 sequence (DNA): TGTGCCACCAAACTGACTGGTGGTTCCTACAATGAGCAGTTCTTC.

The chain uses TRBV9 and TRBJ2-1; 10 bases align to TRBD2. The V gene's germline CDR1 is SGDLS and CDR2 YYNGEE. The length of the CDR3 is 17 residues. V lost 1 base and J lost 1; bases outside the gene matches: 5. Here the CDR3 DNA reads TGTGCCAGCAGCGTACTAGCGGGAGTAGGGTCCTACAATGAGCAGTTCTTC. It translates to CASSVLAGVGSYNEQFF.

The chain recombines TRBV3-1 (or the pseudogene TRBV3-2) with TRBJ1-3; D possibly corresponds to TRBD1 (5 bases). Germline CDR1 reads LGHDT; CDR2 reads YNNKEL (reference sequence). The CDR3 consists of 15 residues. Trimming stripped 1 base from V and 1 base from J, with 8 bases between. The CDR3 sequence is CASSQVWGSGNTIYF. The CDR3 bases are TGTGCCAGCAGCCAAGTCTGGGGGTCTGGAAACACCATATATTTT.

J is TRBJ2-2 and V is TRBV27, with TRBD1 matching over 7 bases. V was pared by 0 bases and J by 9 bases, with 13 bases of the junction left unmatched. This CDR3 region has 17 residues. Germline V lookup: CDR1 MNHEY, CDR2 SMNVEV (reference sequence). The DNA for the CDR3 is TGTGCCAGCAGTTTATCAGGTGGGGACAGTCCCCAGAGGGAGCTGTTTTTT. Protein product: CASSLSGGDSPQRELFF.

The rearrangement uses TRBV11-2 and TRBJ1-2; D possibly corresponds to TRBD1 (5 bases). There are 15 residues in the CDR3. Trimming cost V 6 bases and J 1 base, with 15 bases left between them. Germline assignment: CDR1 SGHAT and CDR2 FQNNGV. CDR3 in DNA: TGTGCCAGCAGTTTCAACTCCGGGGGTAACTATGGCTACACCTTC. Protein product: CASSFNSGGNYGYTF.